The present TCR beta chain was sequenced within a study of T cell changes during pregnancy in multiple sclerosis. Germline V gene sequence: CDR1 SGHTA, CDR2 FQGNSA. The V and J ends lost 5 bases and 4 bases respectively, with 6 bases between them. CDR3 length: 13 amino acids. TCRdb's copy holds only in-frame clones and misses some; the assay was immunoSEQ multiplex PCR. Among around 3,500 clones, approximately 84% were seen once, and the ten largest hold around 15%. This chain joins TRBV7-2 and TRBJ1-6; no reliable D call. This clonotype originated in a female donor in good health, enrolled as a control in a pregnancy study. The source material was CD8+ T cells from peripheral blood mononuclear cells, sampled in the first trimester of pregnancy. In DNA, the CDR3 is TGTGCCAGCAGCCGTGCGTATAATTCACCCCTCCACTTT. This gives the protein CASSRAYNSPLHF.